This TCR beta chain was recovered during a study of preoperative IRX-2 immunotherapy in early breast cancer. Only in-frame clones appear in the TCRdb table, and some are missing; sequencing was by immunoSEQ multiplex PCR. The sample holds about 89,000 clones, roughly 89% seen once. This CDR3 comprises 14 residues. CDR1 and CDR2 from the germline V gene are SGHRS and YFSETQ. J gave up 3 bases and V 4 bases, and 5 bases lay outside the gene matches. Stated treatment: preoperative locoregional IRX-2 cytokine immunotherapy. This phase Ib study tested locoregional IRX-2 cytokine immunotherapy given before surgery.

The chain carries TRBV5-1 and TRBJ2-5; 8 bases are shared with TRBD1. Material: tumor tissue, obtained after IRX-2 immunotherapy. The clonotype originates from a human donor with breast cancer. The CDR3 region has the DNA TGCGCCAGCAGCCCGGGACAGGTTAAAGAGACCCAGTACTTC. As protein: CASSPGQVKETQYF.